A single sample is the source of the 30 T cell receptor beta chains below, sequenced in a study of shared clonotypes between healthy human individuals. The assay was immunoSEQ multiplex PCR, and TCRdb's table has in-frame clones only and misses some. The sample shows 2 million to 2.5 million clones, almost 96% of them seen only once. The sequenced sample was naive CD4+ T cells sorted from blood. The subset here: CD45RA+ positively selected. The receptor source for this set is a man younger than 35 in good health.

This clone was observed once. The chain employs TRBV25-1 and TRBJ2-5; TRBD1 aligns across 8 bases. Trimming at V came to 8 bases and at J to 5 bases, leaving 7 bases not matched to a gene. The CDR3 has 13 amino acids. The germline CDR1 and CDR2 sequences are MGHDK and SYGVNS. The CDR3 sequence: CASSSTGVETQYF. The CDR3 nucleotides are TGTGCCAGCTCTTCGACAGGGGTGGAGACCCAGTACTTC.

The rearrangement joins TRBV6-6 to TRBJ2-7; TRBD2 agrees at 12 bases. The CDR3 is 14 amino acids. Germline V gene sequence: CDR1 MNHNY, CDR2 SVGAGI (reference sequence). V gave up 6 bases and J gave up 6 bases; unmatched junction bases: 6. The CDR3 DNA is TGTGCCAGCAGGTGGACTAGCGGGGCCTTCGAGCAGTACTTC. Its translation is CASRWTSGAFEQYF.

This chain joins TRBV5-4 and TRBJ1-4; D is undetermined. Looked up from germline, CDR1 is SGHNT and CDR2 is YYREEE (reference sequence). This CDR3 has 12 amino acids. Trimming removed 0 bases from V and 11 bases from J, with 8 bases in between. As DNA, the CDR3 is TGTGCCAGCAGCTTGGATGGGTTGAAACTGTTTTTT. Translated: CASSLDGLKLFF.

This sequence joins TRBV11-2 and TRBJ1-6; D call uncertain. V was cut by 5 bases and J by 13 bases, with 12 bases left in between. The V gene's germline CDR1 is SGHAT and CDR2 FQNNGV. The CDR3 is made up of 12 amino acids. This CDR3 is CASSPDVPPLHF. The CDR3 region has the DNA TGTGCCAGCAGCCCCGACGTCCCGCCCCTCCACTTT.

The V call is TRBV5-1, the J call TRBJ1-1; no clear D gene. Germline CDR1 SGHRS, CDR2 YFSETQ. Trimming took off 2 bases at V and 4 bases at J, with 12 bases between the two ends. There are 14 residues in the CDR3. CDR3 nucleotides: TGCGCCAGCAGCTTAAGGGAGGATATCACTGAAGCTTTCTTT. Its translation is CASSLREDITEAFF.

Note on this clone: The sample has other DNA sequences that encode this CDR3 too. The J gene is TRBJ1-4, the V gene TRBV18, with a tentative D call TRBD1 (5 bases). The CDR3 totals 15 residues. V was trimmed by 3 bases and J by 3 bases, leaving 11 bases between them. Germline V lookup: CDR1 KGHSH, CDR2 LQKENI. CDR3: CASSPPRGSNEKLFF. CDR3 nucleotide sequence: TGTGCCAGCTCACCCCCAAGGGGTTCTAATGAAAAACTGTTTTTT. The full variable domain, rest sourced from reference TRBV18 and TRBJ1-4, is NAGVMQNPRHLVRRRGQEARLRCSPMKGHSHVYWYRQLPEEGLKFMVYLQKENIIDESGMPKERFSAEFPKEGPSILRIQQVVRGDSAAYFCASSPPRGSNEKLFFGSGTQLSVL.

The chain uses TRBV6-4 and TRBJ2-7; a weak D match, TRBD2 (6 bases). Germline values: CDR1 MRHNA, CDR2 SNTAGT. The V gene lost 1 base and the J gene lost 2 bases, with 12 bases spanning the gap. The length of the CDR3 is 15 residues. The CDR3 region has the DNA TGTGCCAGCAGTGACTTTGCGGGGCCAGCCTACGAGCAGTACTTC. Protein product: CASSDFAGPAYEQYF.

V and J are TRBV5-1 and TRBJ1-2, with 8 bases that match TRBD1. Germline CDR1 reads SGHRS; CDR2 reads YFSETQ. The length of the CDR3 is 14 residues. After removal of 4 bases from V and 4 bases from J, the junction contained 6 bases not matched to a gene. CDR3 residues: CASSLRTGSYGYTF. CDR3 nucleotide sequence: TGCGCCAGCAGCCTCCGGACAGGGAGCTATGGCTACACCTTC.

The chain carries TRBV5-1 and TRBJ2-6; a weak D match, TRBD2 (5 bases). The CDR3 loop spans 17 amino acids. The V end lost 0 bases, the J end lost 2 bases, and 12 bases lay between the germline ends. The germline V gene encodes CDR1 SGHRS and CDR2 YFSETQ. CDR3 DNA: TGCGCCAGCAGCTTGGCGGACCCCGGGGCTGGGGCCAACGTCCTGACTTTC. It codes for CASSLADPGAGANVLTF.

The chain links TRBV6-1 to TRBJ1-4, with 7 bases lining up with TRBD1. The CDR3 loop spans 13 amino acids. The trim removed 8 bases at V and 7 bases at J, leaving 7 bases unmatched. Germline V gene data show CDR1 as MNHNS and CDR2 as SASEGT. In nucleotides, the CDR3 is TGTGCCAGCTCGGGACAGTATCCTGAAAAACTGTTTTTT. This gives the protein CASSGQYPEKLFF.

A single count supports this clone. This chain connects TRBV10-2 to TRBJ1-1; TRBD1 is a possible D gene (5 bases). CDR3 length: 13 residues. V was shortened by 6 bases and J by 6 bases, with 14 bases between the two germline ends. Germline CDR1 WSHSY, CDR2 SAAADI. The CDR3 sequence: CASRGRTFPEAFF. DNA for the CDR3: TGCGCCAGCAGGGGCCGGACATTTCCTGAAGCTTTCTTT.

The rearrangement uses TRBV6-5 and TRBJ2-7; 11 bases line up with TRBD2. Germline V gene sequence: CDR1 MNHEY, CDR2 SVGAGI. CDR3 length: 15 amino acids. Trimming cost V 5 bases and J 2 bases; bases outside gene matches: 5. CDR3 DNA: TGTGCCAGCAGTCTGAGACTAGCGGGGCCCTACGAGCAGTACTTC. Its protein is CASSLRLAGPYEQYF.

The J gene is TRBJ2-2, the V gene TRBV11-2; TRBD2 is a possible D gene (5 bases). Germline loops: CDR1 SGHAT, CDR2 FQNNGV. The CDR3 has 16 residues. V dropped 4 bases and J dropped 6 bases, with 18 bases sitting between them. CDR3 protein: CASSSMMAGGAGELFF. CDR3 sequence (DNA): TGTGCCAGCAGCTCGATGATGGCGGGTGGCGCCGGGGAGCTGTTTTTT.

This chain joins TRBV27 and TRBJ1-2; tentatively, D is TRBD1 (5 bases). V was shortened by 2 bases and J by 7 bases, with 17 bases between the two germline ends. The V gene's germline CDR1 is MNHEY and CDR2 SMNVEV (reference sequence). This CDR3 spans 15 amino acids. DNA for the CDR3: TGTGCCAGCAGTTTACGGGACGGGGTCGGGTTTGGCTACACCTTC. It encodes CASSLRDGVGFGYTF.

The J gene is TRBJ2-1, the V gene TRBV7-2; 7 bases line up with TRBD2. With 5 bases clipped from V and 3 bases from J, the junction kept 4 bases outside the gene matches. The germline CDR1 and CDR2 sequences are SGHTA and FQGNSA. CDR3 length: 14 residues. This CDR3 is CASSPRDYYNEQFF. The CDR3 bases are TGTGCCAGCAGCCCGAGGGACTACTACAATGAGCAGTTCTTC.

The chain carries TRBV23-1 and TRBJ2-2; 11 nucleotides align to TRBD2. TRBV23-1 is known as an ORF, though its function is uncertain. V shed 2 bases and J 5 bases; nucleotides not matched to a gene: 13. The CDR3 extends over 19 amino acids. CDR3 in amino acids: CASSQLPESLAGETGELFF. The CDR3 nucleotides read TGCGCCAGCAGTCAACTCCCCGAATCACTAGCGGGAGAGACCGGGGAGCTGTTTTTT.

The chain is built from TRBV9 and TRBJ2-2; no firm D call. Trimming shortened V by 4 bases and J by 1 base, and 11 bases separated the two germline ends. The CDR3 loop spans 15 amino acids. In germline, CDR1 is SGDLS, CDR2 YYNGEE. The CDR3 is CASSSGRKNTGELFF. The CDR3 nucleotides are TGTGCCAGCAGCTCCGGACGGAAGAACACCGGGGAGCTGTTTTTT.

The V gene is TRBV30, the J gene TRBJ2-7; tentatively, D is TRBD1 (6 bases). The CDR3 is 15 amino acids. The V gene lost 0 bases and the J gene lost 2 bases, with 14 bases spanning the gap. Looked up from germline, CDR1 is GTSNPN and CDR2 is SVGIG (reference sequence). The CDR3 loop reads CAWSVTPGTPYEQYF. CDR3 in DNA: TGTGCCTGGAGTGTGACCCCCGGGACACCCTACGAGCAGTACTTC. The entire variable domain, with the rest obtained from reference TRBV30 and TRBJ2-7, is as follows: SQTIHQWPATLVQPVGSPLSLECTVEGTSNPNLYWYRQAAGRGLQLLFYSVGIGQISSEVPQNLSASRPQDRQFILSSKKLLLSDSGFYLCAWSVTPGTPYEQYFGPGTRLTVT.

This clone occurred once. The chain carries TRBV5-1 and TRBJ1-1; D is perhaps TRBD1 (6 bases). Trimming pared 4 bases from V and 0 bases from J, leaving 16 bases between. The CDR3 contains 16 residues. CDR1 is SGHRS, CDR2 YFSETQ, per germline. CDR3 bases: TGCGCCAGCAGCGCCCTATCTGGGGGCATGAACACTGAAGCTTTCTTT. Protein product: CASSALSGGMNTEAFF.

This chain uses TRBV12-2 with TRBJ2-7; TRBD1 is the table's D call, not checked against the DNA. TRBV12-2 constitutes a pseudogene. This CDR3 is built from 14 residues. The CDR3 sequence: CATNPRDTAYEQYF. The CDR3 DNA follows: TGTGCAACTAACCCCCGGGACACAGCCTACGAGCAGTACTTC.

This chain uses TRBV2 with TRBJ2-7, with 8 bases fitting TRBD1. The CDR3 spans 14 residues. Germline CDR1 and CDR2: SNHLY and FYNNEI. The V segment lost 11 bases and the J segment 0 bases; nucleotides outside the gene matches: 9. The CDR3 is CAGSLGTGSYEQYF. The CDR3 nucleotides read TGTGCCGGATCCCTTGGGACAGGCTCCTACGAGCAGTACTTC. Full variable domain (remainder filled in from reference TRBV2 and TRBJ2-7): EPEVTQTPSHQVTQMGQEVILRCVPISNHLYFYWYRQILGQKVEFLVSFYNNEISEKSEIFDDQFSVERPDGSNFTLKIRSTKLEDSAMYFCAGSLGTGSYEQYFGPGTRLTVT.

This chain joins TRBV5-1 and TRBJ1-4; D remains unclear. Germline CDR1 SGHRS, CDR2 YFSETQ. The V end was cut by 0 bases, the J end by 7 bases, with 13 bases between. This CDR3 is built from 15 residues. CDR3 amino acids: CASSLALRDSEKLFF. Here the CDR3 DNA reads TGCGCCAGCAGCTTGGCCCTAAGGGATTCTGAAAAACTGTTTTTT.

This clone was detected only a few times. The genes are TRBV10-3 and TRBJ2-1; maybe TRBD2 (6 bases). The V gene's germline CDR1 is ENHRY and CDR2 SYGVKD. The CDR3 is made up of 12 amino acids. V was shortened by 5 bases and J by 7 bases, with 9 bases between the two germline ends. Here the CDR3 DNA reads TGTGCCATCAGTCTAGCGTGGAATGAGCAGTTCTTC. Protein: CAISLAWNEQFF.

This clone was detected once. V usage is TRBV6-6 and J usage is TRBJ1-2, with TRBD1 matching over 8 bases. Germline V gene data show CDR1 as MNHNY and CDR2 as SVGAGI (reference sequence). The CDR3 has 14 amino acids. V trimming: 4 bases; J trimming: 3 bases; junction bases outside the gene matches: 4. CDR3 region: CASSSSDRDYGYTF. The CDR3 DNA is TGTGCCAGCAGTTCCTCGGACAGGGACTATGGCTACACCTTC.

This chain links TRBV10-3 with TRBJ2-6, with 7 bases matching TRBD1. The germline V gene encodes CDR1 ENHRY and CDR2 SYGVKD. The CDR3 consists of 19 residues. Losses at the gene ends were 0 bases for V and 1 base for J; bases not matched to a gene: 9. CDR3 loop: CAISESTGLKLSGANVLTF. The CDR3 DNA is TGTGCCATCAGTGAGTCGACAGGGTTGAAGTTGTCTGGGGCCAACGTCCTGACTTTC.

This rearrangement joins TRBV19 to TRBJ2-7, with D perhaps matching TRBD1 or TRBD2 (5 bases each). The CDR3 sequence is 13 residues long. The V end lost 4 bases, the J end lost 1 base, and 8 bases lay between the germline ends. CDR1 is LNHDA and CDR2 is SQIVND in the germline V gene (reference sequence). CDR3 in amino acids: CASSKEGSYEQYF. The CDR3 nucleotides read TGTGCCAGTAGTAAAGAGGGGTCCTACGAGCAGTACTTC.

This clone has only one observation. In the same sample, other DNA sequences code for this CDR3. The CDR3 region has the DNA TGCGCCAGCAGCCGGACTAGGGGAGAGACCCAGTACTTC. As protein: CASSRTRGETQYF. The chain recombines TRBV4-1 with TRBJ2-5, with TRBD2 matching 7 bases. This CDR3 comprises 13 residues. Trimming took 4 bases from V and 4 from J; bases not matched to a gene: 3. CDR1 and CDR2 from the germline V gene are MGHRA and YSYEKL.

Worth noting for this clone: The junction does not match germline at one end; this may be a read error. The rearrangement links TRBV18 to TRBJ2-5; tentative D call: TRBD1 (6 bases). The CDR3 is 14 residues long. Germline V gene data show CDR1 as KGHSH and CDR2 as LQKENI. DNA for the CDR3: TGTGCCAGCTCGCCACTACAGGGCAGAGAGACCCAGTACTTC. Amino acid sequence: CASSPLQGRETQYF.

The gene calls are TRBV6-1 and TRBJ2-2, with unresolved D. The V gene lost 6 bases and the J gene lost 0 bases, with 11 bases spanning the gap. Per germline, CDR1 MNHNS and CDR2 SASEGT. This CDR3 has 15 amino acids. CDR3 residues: CASSPVRSNTGELFF. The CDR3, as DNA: TGTGCCAGCAGCCCCGTCCGATCGAACACCGGGGAGCTGTTTTTT.

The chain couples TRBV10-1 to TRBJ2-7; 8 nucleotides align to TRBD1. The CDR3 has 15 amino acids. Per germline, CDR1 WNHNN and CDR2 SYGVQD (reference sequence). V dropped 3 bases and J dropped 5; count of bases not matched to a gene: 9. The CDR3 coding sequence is TGCGCCAGCAGTGACAAGTCCAGGGGGCCCAACGAGCAGTACTTC. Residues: CASSDKSRGPNEQYF.